This entry describes one T cell receptor beta chain. Its antigen is currently unknown. This entry is derived from a study of post-analysis software for immune sequencing data. Regarding the study as a whole: There was significantly lower normalized Chao1 diversity in multiple sclerosis patients than in controls. Five or six TRBV segments, including TRBV5-6, TRBV5-1 and TRBV20-1, were more frequent in patients than controls. With F measure, samples from one preparation batch clustered together strongly.

The CDR3 consists of 12 residues. CDR1 is SGHVS, CDR2 FQNEAQ, per germline. Every TCR beta cDNA library bore unique molecular identifiers. Each batch of roughly 1 to 11 million T cells produced 490,000 or so cDNA molecules. One entry per CDR3 protein results from TCRdb running MiXCR on the PCR reads. Of some 890,000 distinct CDR3 sequences listed, roughly half are singletons. Sequenced material: blood. The receptor was derived from a girl aged 10 to 17 with multiple sclerosis. This chain joins TRBV7-8 and TRBJ2-5, with TRBD1 as a possible D gene (5 bases). The J call is doubtful: the DNA matches TRBJ2-7 better. The CDR3 DNA sequence: TGTGCCAGCAGTACAGGTCCCGGCGAGCAGTACTTC. Translation: CASSTGPGEQYF.